This TCR beta chain was obtained from a study of beta chain features in type 1 diabetes. The single heparinised draw taken from each donor contained around 120 mL of blood on average. Sequencing targeted expressed TCRB transcripts, as all isolated RNA had been reverse transcribed. Around 3.7 million reads was the average for naive, central memory and regulatory T cell samples. Measured with immunoSEQ multiplex PCR; TCRdb has only the in-frame clones, and not every one. The sample yields under 800,000 clones, around 15% seen once. Study-wide findings and caveats: Within each of all four CD4+ subsets, Type 1 diabetes patients had TCRB CDR3s that were moderately but significantly shorter. In patients and controls equally, PCR might favor templates that are shorter.

As concerns this clone: What it recognizes is unknown.

The V gene's germline CDR1 is SEHNR and CDR2 FQNEAQ (reference sequence). With 5 bases removed from V and 8 bases from J, the gap between germline ends came to 15 bases. The CDR3 spans 13 residues. The genes are TRBV7-9 and TRBJ1-2; D is possibly TRBD1 (5 bases). This TCR derives from a man between 18 and 29 years old in good health. Input material: naive CD4+ T cells from blood. CDR3 region: CASSPTVAAGYTF. CDR3 DNA sequence: TGTGCCAGCAGCCCGACAGTAGCTGCGGGCTACACCTTC.